This T cell receptor beta chain was found in a study of cytomegalovirus exposure and HLA in healthy donors. Turning to the study itself: An earlier analysis identified 117 million unique TCR beta sequences in about 200 million T cells.

Both 60 Vbeta primers and 13 Jbeta primers went into the PCR. Clones were read by immunoSEQ multiplex PCR, and TCRdb kept only the in-frame ones, dropping some. Of over 150,000 clones listed, just under 80% are singletons. Trimming took 3 bases from V and 3 from J; bases not matched to a gene: 7. The CDR3 length is 15 residues. CDR1 is ENHRY and CDR2 is SYGVKD in the germline V gene. The material sequenced was PBMCs. V gene TRBV10-3 combines with J gene TRBJ2-5; 7 nucleotides agree with TRBD2. The clonotype originates from a woman aged 45-65 years in good health and CMV-seropositive. The CDR3 is CAISEAGSGKETQYF. Here the CDR3 DNA reads TGTGCCATCAGTGAAGCGGGGAGCGGAAAAGAGACCCAGTACTTC.